This paragraph reports one TCR beta chain. This clonotype has at least ten counts. The clone's antigen remains unknown. Per-base qualities were not stored, and no clone one base away is much larger. Ophthalmopathy patients had moderately to severely active disease, Clinical Activity Score of at least 3, NOSPECS grade of at least 4, and duration under 3 months. Exclusion was applied to patients with uncontrolled infections, other autoimmune diseases, pregnancy or lactation. Clinical symptoms, serum thyroxine and TRAb, thyroid ultrasound, and orbital computed tomography formed the basis for the diagnoses. PBMCs were separated from under 12 ml of fresh peripheral blood using Ficoll-Paque density gradient centrifugation. Total RNA was extracted with Trizol reagent, and quality was checked on an Agilent 2100 Bioanalyzer. Based on the germline V gene, the CDR1 and CDR2 sequences are SGHRS and YFSETQ. The CDR3 spans 12 residues, from the cysteine through the phenylalanine. CDR3 DNA is the only sequence kept; it has 36 bases, read in frame from the first base. Trimming at the junction amounts to 6 bases on V and 5 bases on J, and the germline ends lie 12 bases apart.

The TCR beta CDR3 regions were amplified from RNA transcripts. The TCR CDR3 was subjected to a first round of RT-PCR using the HTBI primer set and the Qiagen OneStep RT-PCR kit. Libraries were constructed in a second round of multiplex PCR, after which size selection and purification were carried out. Sequencing of the libraries was done on an Illumina HiSeq2000 using paired-end 100 bp reads. The authors' pipeline ran thus. Raw data were processed with SOAPnuke, discarding reads with adapters, uncalled bases, mean Phred below 15, or no exact constant-primer or identifier match. COPE v1.2.5 was used to merge the high-quality paired reads, and each unique nucleotide sequence was defined as a clonotype. MiTCR v1.1 was used to align the clonotypes against IMGT TRBV, TRBD and TRBJ reference segments. Analysis was restricted to V-J combinations with a frequency above 0.0001, which covered approximately 99% of repertoires. A TCS score was defined as the ratio of F50 (clonal expansion) to E x V (chaos), with BLOSUM62-based TCRdist applied between CDR3 peptides within each V-J. Welch's t-statistics and random forest reduced approximately 520 V-J features to 13, which were used in a naive Bayes classifier (R e1071). The public sequencing data were trimmed at Q25 with fastp and processed into clonotypes with MiXCR by TCRdb, which kept only in-frame beta chains. When rows share a CDR3 protein, they turn into one entry using the most common DNA and genes. The V and J calls and clone size are TCRdb's, not the authors'. Recorded for this sample are approximately 430,000 distinct CDR3 sequences; roughly 15% of them occurred a single time. The ten largest make up about 12% of the sample.

This entry is derived from a study of T cells in Graves' hyperthyroidism and ophthalmopathy (dated by TCRdb to between 2018 and 2020). Background on the whole study: Peripheral blood was sampled at the time of initial diagnosis, prior to any treatment. In six Graves' hyperthyroidism patients, the study also compared T-cell repertoires from thyroid tissue with T-cell repertoires from blood. TCR V-J signatures able to tell the groups apart were searched for in a discovery cohort of 100 or so patients, of whom more than 40 had Graves' ophthalmopathy and 55 to 60 had stable Graves' hyperthyroidism. The 100 discovery patients were divided at random into training and test sets in a 7:3 ratio. An independent validation cohort of 18 to 20 hyperthyroidism patients and about 15 patients who later progressed to ophthalmopathy tested prospective prediction of ophthalmopathy. After blood sampling, hyperthyroidism patients were treated with methimazole at a starting dose of 30 mg daily, and ophthalmopathy patients were treated with high-dose intravenous methylprednisolone. TCR Vbeta CDR3 sequencing of 130 to 150 peripheral blood samples (fewer than 45 ophthalmopathy, roughly 74 hyperthyroidism and roughly 17 progressor patients) is reported in the paper.

Summary of the overall study and its limitations: No statistical method was used to fix the sample size in advance, and group allocation was not hidden from the investigators. Most expanded thyroid clonotypes (frequency above 0.001) were also detected in blood, a finding suggesting that blood repertoires may reflect thyroid immune responses. During validation, the model predicted progression to ophthalmopathy a median of around 7 months ahead of onset, with 70.59% sensitivity and roughly 75% specificity. A model built on a 13 V-J signature distinguished ophthalmopathy from stable hyperthyroidism, reaching around 90% sensitivity and 81.08% specificity in cross-validation and 80%/75% in testing.

Sequenced sample: blood. This clonotype originated in a man younger than 30 with Graves' ophthalmopathy. The rearrangement combines TRBV5-1 with TRBJ2-7, with the D gene too uncertain to name. CDR3 reads: CASIGRTDEQYF. In nucleotides, the sequence is TGCGCCAGCATTGGTAGAACCGACGAGCAGTACTTC.